This paragraph covers one TCR beta chain sequence. Its specificity is unknown. Libraries were prepared by immunoSEQ multiplex PCR; TCRdb keeps only in-frame clonotypes and omits some of them. This table holds more than 15,000 clones, roughly three quarters found once. These data originate in a study of CD4+ T cells in melanoma. Notes on the study in general: Reportedly, melanoma neoantigen-specific CD4+ T cells showed varied differentiation states. A reported correlation linked neoantigen-specific CD4+ T cells to CD8+, macrophage and B cell function.

V lost 5 bases, J lost 0 bases, and 8 bases stayed unmatched. Germline values: CDR1 SGHTA, CDR2 FQGTGA. This CDR3 has 16 residues. The TCR originated in a human donor with melanoma. Sequenced sample: cells from a culture (not recorded whether cultured in vitro). The chain employs TRBV7-3 and TRBJ2-3, with 7 positions matching TRBD2. The CDR3 coding sequence is TGTGCCAGCAGCGTCGGACTAGTGGGGAGCACAGATACGCAGTATTTT. Protein: CASSVGLVGSTDTQYF.